At least ten counts were recorded for the clone carrying this T cell receptor beta chain. The CDR3 has 15 amino acids. The germline CDR1 and CDR2 sequences are MDHEN and SYDVKM. The V end lost 2 bases, the J end lost 6 bases, and 14 bases lay between the germline ends. The data were obtained in a study of T cells in Graves' hyperthyroidism and ophthalmopathy. Looking at the study overall: Peripheral blood draws took place at initial diagnosis, ahead of any treatment.

RNA transcripts served as the template for amplifying TCR beta CDR3 regions. Carried out on the TCR CDR3, a first-round RT-PCR used the HTBI primer set. TCRdb independently ran MiXCR on the multiplex PCR reads; one entry per CDR3 protein. The sample has under 400,000 distinct CDR3 sequences; around 16% are singletons. Lactation, pregnancy, other autoimmune disease or uncontrolled infection excluded patients. The diagnoses drew upon clinical symptoms, serum thyroxine and TRAb, thyroid ultrasound and orbital computed tomography. The sample of blood was obtained at first hyperthyroidism diagnosis (before any ophthalmopathy symptoms).

This receptor was taken from a woman aged 18-30 years with Graves' hyperthyroidism that later progressed to Graves' ophthalmopathy. The sequenced sample consisted of blood. This chain joins TRBV28 and TRBJ1-5, with D hard to call. CDR3 residues: CASSLASLPAQPQHF. CDR3 sequence (DNA): TGTGCCAGCAGTTTAGCCTCTCTGCCAGCTCAGCCCCAGCATTTT.